The 18 T cell receptor beta chains listed next were all sequenced from one sample in a study of T-cell reconstitution after alpha-beta-depleted transplantation in children. The authors prepared the TCRbeta library with unique molecular identifiers. TCRdb called the PCR reads again in MiXCR, with one record for every CDR3 protein. Of about 610,000 distinct CDR3 sequences in the sample, under 12% were seen once. Here the sequenced sample was PBMCs from the stem cell graft donor, taken from the stem cell graft. All receptors derive from a human donor who donated a stem cell graft to a child with acute myeloid leukemia.

This clonotype was recorded at least ten times. V usage is TRBV4-2 and J usage is TRBJ2-2; D is perhaps TRBD2 (6 bases). Trimming took 1 base from V and 2 from J, leaving 8 bases between them. Germline CDR1 and CDR2: LGHNA and YNFKEQ. The CDR3 has 15 amino acids. The CDR3 here is CASSQGLVNTGELFF. Written as DNA, the CDR3 is TGTGCCAGCAGCCAAGGACTAGTTAACACCGGGGAGCTGTTTTTT.

There are many counts of this clonotype. The V call is TRBV20-1, the J call TRBJ2-3; either TRBD1 or TRBD2 may fit D (6 bases each). Germline CDR1 DFQATT, CDR2 SNEGSKA (reference sequence). This CDR3 is 12 amino acids long. The CDR3 loop reads CSGGGDADTQYF. CDR3 bases: TGCAGCGGGGGCGGAGACGCAGATACGCAGTATTTT.

This clonotype was counted between two and nine times. CDR3 DNA sequence: TGTGCCAGCAGTGAAGTCTGGGGGTCGGGTAGAAGATCTGGGGCCAACGTCCTGACTTTC. Its protein product is CASSEVWGSGRRSGANVLTF. The chain couples TRBV6-1 to TRBJ2-6; D possibly uses TRBD1 or TRBD2 (5 bases each). The germline gives CDR1 MNHNS, CDR2 SASEGT. Trimming took 1 base from V and 1 from J, leaving 20 bases between them. The CDR3 has 20 amino acids.

This rearrangement joins TRBV20-1 to TRBJ1-2, with D possibly being TRBD1 (5 bases). CDR1 and CDR2 (germline): DFQATT, SNEGSKA (reference sequence). This CDR3 contains 14 residues. V gave up 0 bases and J gave up 4 bases, with 12 bases separating them. The chain's CDR3 is CSARDVTGGYGYTF. The CDR3 bases are TGCAGTGCTAGAGATGTTACAGGCGGCTATGGCTACACCTTC.

This clonotype occurred a few times. The chain carries TRBV11-2 and TRBJ2-5; the match to TRBD2 covers 9 bases. CDR1 is SGHAT and CDR2 is FQNNGV in the germline V gene. J lost 5 bases, V lost 1 base, and 5 bases had no gene match. The CDR3 has 15 residues. CDR3 coding DNA: TGTGCCAGCAGCTTAGGGCCTAGCGGGATGGAGACCCAGTACTTC. Translated, it gives CASSLGPSGMETQYF.

This clonotype was counted a few times. The V call is TRBV20-1, the J call TRBJ2-3; 7 bases are a match to TRBD2. This CDR3 is 14 amino acids long. V trimming: 3 bases; J trimming: 5 bases; junction bases outside the gene matches: 8. Germline CDR1 DFQATT, CDR2 SNEGSKA (reference sequence). DNA of the CDR3: TGCAGTGCTAGCAAGATAGCGGGTAGAGATACGCAGTATTTT. Translation gives CSASKIAGRDTQYF.

This clonotype occurred a few times. This chain uses TRBV5-1 with TRBJ2-3, with D possibly being TRBD2 (6 bases). Germline V CDR1 and CDR2: SGHRS, YFSETQ. With 2 bases removed from V and 5 bases from J, the gap between germline ends came to 12 bases. The CDR3 contains 14 residues. This CDR3 is CASSFRGLGDTQYF. As DNA, the CDR3 is TGCGCCAGCAGCTTTAGGGGACTGGGAGATACGCAGTATTTT.

The rearrangement uses TRBV7-6 and TRBJ1-4; TRBD1 is a possible D gene (6 bases). V lost 4 bases to trimming and J lost 7 bases, with 22 bases between them. Germline CDR1 and CDR2: SGHVS and FNYEAQ. The CDR3 sequence is 17 residues long. CDR3 DNA sequence: TGTGCCAGCAGCTCCGATTATACGGGGGGGCTCGGTGAAAAACTGTTTTTT. Translated: CASSSDYTGGLGEKLFF.

This clonotype appeared a few times. This sequence joins TRBV20-1 and TRBJ2-7; D might be TRBD2 (6 bases). V lost 0 bases to trimming and J lost 3 bases, with 15 bases between them. The CDR3 consists of 15 residues. Germline values: CDR1 DFQATT, CDR2 SNEGSKA (reference sequence). CDR3 loop: CSARDGGTGRYEQYF. The CDR3 DNA is TGCAGTGCTAGAGATGGAGGGACGGGTCGCTACGAGCAGTACTTC.

The chain employs TRBV20-1 and TRBJ2-1; TRBD2 matches 12 bases. Germline V lookup: CDR1 DFQATT, CDR2 SNEGSKA (reference sequence). The CDR3 consists of 17 residues. V trimming: 2 bases; J trimming: 4 bases; junction bases outside the gene matches: 9. CDR3 nucleotides: TGCAGTGCTAGAAGGCTAGCGGGAGGGCCGGGGTACAATGAGCAGTTCTTC. It codes for CSARRLAGGPGYNEQFF.

This clonotype was seen at least ten times. The chain joins TRBV7-2 to TRBJ2-1; D ambiguous. The CDR3 runs 15 residues. Trimming took off 1 base at V and 0 bases at J, with 7 bases between the two ends. Per germline, CDR1 SGHTA and CDR2 FQGNSA. DNA for the CDR3: TGTGCCAGCAGCTTAGACGCAGGCTCCTACAATGAGCAGTTCTTC. Translated: CASSLDAGSYNEQFF.

For the CDR3, the DNA is TGTGCCTGTCCCCAGGGAATTGAGCAGTTCTTC. Amino acid sequence: CACPQGIEQFF. The chain combines TRBV30 with TRBJ2-1; D is possibly TRBD1 (5 bases). The V and J ends lost 6 bases and 9 bases respectively, with 12 bases between them. CDR3 length: 11 amino acids. The germline V gene has CDR1 GTSNPN and CDR2 SVGIG (reference sequence).

This chain's CDR3 is CASSWGQGVVGNYGYTF. The CDR3, as DNA: TGTGCCAGCAGTTGGGGACAGGGGGTAGTAGGAAACTATGGCTACACCTTC. The chain recombines TRBV28 with TRBJ1-2, with 11 bases aligning to TRBD1. V was pared by 4 bases and J by 2 bases, with 9 bases of the junction left unmatched. This CDR3 has 17 residues. Germline V gene lookup returns CDR1 MDHEN and CDR2 SYDVKM.

The chain is built from TRBV12-3 or TRBV12-4 and TRBJ1-1; 10 positions agree with TRBD1. Trimming at V came to 5 bases and at J to 4 bases, leaving 7 bases not matched to a gene. The CDR3 consists of 15 residues. The CDR3 reads CASSLRQGASTEAFF. The CDR3 bases are TGTGCCAGCAGTCTCAGACAGGGGGCGAGCACTGAAGCTTTCTTT.

This clonotype appeared a few times. This rearrangement joins TRBV24-1 to TRBJ2-1, with 8 nucleotides matching TRBD2. The CDR3 is 16 residues long. J lost 4 bases, V lost 1 base, and 5 bases had no gene match. From germline, CDR1 is KGHDR and CDR2 SFDVKD. CDR3 amino acids: CATSDFRIAGYNEQFF. As DNA, the CDR3 is TGTGCCACCAGTGATTTTCGGATAGCGGGGTACAATGAGCAGTTCTTC.

This clonotype was seen at least ten times. The chain employs TRBV5-1 and TRBJ2-3; D remains unclear. CDR3 length equals 12 residues. V lost 4 bases and J 5 bases, leaving 8 bases between the germline ends. The germline V gene encodes CDR1 SGHRS and CDR2 YFSETQ. The CDR3 protein is CASSPYQDTQYF. The CDR3 DNA follows: TGCGCCAGCAGCCCATACCAAGATACGCAGTATTTT.

This clonotype has ten or more counts. V usage is TRBV6-5 and J usage is TRBJ2-5; maybe TRBD2 (7 bases). The length of the CDR3 is 13 residues. The germline gives CDR1 MNHEY, CDR2 SVGAGI. Between the trimmed V and J ends, which lost 2 bases and 5 bases, there was a span of 9 bases. The CDR3: CASSYGRGETQYF. Here the CDR3 DNA reads TGTGCCAGCAGTTACGGGAGGGGGGAGACCCAGTACTTC.

There are a few counts of this clonotype. The chain is built from TRBV30 and TRBJ2-1; tentatively, D is TRBD2 (6 bases). CDR3 length: 15 residues. The ends were cut back, 3 bases at V and 9 bases at J, with 21 bases in the middle. The germline V gene encodes CDR1 GTSNPN and CDR2 SVGIG (reference sequence). The CDR3: CAWSFRTIAVGEQFF. The CDR3 nucleotides read TGTGCCTGGAGCTTCCGGACTATAGCGGTCGGTGAGCAGTTCTTC.